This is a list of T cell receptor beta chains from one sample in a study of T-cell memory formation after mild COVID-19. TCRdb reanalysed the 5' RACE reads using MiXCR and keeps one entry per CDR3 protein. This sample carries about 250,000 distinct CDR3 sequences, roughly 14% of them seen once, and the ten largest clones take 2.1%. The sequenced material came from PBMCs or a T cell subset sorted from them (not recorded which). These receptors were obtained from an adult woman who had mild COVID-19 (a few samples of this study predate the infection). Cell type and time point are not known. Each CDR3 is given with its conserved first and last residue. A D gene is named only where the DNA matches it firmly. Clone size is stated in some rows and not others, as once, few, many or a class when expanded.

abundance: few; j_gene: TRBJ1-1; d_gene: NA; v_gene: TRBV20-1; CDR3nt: TGCAGTGCTAGAGGAGGGGCAGCGAACACTGAAGCTTTCTTT; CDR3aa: CSARGGAANTEAFF
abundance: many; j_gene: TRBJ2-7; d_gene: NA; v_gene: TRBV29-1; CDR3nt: TGCAGCGTTAGGAGGGGGGGCCGGGACGAGCAGTACTTC; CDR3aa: CSVRRGGRDEQYF
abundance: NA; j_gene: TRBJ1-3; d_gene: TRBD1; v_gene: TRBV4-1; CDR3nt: TGCGCCAGCAGCCAAGGGTCAGGGGGTGGTTCTGGAAACACCATATATTTT; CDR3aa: CASSQGSGGGSGNTIYF
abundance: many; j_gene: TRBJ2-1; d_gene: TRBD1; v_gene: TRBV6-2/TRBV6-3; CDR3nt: TGTGCCAGCGGCCGTACGGGACAGGGGGAGCAGTTCTTC; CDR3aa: CASGRTGQGEQFF
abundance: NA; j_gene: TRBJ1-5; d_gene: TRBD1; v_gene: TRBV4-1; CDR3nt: TGCGCCAGCAGCCAAATCGGGACAGGGGATAGCAATCAGCCCCAGCATTTT; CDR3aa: CASSQIGTGDSNQPQHF
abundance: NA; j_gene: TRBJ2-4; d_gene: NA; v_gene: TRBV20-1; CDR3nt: TGCAGTGCTCACCGCCTAGGTGACTCGAACATTCAGTACTTC; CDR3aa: CSAHRLGDSNIQYF
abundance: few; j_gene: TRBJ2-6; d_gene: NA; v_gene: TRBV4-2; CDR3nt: TGTGCCAGCAGCCAAGACAGGTCTTCGGCTCCCGGGGCCAACGTCCTGACTTTC; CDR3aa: CASSQDRSSAPGANVLTF
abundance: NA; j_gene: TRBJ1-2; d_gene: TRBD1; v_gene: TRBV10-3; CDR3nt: TGTGCCATCACCGGCGCCCCGGGACAGAACTATGGCTACACCTTC; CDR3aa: CAITGAPGQNYGYTF
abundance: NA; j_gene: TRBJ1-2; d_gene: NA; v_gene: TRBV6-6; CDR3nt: TGTGCCAGCAGTCCCGGACCTGGCTACACCTTC; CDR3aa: CASSPGPGYTF
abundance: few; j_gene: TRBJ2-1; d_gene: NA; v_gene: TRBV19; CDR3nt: TGTGCCAGTAGTATAGGGAAGAGTGTGAGAGAGCAGTTCTTC; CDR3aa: CASSIGKSVREQFF
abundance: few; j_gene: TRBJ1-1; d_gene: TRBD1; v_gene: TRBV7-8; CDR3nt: TGTGCCAGCAGCTCGTCCCGGGACAGGAGGACTGAAGCTTTCTTT; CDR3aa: CASSSSRDRRTEAFF
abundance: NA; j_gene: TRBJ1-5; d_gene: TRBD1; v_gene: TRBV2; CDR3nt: TGTGCCAGCGAGGGACAGGTCGTCAATCAGCCCCAGCATTTT; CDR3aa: CASEGQVVNQPQHF
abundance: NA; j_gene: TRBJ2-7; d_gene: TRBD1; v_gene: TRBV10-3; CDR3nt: TGTGCCACGACCCCGGGACAGAGCCGTCGGGGGCAGTACTTC; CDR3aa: CATTPGQSRRGQYF
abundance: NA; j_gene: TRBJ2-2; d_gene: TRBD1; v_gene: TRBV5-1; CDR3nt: TGCGCCAGCAGCCTACAGGGGACAGTGAACACCGGGGAGCTGTTTTTT; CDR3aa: CASSLQGTVNTGELFF
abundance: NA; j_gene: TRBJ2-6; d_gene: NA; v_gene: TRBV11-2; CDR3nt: TGTGCCAGCAGCTGGCCTCCTGGGGCCAACGTCCTGACTTTC; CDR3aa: CASSWPPGANVLTF
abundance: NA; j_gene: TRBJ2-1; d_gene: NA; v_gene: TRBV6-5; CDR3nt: TGTGCCAGCAGTTCTCTTAGCGGTTACAATGAGAAGTTCTTC; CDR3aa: CASSSLSGYNEKFF
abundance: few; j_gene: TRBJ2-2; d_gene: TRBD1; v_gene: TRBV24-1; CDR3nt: TGTGCCACCAGTGACCAAGGACAGGGGGCCGGGGAGCTGTTTTTT; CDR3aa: CATSDQGQGAGELFF
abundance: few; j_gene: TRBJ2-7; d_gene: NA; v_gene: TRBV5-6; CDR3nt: TGTGCCAGCAGCCCCGGAGGCCGCCTAATCGACGAGCAGTACTTC; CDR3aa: CASSPGGRLIDEQYF
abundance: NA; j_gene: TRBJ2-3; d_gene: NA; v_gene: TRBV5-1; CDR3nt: TGCGCCAGCAGCTTTAGGCTTTTTTTCACAGATACGCAGTATTTT; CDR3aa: CASSFRLFFTDTQYF
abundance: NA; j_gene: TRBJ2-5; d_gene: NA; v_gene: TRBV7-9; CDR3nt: TGTGCCAGCAGCTACCCCGAAGCTTGGAAGACCCAGTACTTC; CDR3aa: CASSYPEAWKTQYF
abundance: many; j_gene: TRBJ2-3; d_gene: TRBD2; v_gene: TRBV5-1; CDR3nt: TGCGCCAGCAGCCCCCCCACTAGCGCGAGCACAGATACGCAGTATTTT; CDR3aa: CASSPPTSASTDTQYF
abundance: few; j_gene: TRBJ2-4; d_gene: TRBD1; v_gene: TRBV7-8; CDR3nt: TGTGCCAGCAGCTTGGACCAAAGACAGGGTTTAGCCAAAAACATTCAGTACTTC; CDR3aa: CASSLDQRQGLAKNIQYF
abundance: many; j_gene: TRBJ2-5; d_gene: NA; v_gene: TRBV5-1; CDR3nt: TGCGCCAGCAGCTTGGCCGAGGGGGGAGAGACCCAGTACTTC; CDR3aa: CASSLAEGGETQYF
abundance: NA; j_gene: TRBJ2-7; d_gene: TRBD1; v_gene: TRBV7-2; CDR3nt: TGTGCCAGCAGCCGGCGGGACAGGGTCAATCCGGACTTC; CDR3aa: CASSRRDRVNPDF
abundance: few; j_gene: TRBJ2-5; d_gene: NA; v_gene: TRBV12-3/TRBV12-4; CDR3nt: TGTGCCAGCAGTTACCAGACAGGGACCCAGTACTTC; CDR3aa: CASSYQTGTQYF
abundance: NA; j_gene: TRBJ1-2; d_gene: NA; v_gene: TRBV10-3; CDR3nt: TGTGCCATCAAGGAAGACCAGAAGCCTGGTGGCTACACCTTC; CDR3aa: CAIKEDQKPGGYTF
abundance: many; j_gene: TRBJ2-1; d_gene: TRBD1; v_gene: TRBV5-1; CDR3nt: TGCGCCAGCTACCCCGGACAGGGGGCTTTGAATGAGCAGTTCTTC; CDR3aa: CASYPGQGALNEQFF
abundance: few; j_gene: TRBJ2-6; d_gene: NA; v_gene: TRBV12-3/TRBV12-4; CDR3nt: TGTGCCAGTGGTTCTGGGGCCAACGTCCTGACTTTC; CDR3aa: CASGSGANVLTF
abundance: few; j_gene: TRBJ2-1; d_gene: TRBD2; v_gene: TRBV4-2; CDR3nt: TGTGCCAGCAGCCAAGAATTCGCTAGCGGGAGGGAGCAGTTCTTC; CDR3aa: CASSQEFASGREQFF
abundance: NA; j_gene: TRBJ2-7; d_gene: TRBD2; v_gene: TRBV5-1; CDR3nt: TGCGCCAGCAGCTCCGGGGGGGGCTCCCCCTACGAGCAGTACTTC; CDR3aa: CASSSGGGSPYEQYF
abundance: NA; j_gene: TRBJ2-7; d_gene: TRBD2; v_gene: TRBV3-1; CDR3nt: TGTGCCAGCAGCCAAAGACTAGCGGGGGGACCCTACGAGCAGTACTTC; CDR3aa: CASSQRLAGGPYEQYF
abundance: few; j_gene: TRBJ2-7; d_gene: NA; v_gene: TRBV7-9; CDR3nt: TGTGCCAGCAGCTTAGTTGAGGCCCCCTACTACGAGCAGTACTTC; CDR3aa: CASSLVEAPYYEQYF
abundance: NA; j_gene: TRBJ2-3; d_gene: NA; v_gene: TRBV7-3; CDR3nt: TGTGCCAGCAGCTTAAGGCACAGCACTAGCACAGATACGCAGTATTTT; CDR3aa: CASSLRHSTSTDTQYF
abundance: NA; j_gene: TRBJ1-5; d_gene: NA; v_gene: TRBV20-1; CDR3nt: TGCAGTGCTATAAAGGGAAACGGCAATCAGCCCCAGCATTTT; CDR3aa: CSAIKGNGNQPQHF
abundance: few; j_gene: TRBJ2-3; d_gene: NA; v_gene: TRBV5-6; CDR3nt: TGTGCCAGCAGCTTGTATGGGGATACGCAGTATTTT; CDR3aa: CASSLYGDTQYF
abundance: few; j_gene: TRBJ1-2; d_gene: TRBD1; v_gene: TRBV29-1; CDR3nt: TGCAGCGTCCAAAGGACAGGAAGGGTGGATGGCTACACCTTC; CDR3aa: CSVQRTGRVDGYTF
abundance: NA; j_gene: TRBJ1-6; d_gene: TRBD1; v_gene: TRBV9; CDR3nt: TGTGCCAGCAGCGTAGCGGGGGACAGGGGTTCACCCCTCCACTTT; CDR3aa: CASSVAGDRGSPLHF
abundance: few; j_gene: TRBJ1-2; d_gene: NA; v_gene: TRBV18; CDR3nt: TGTGCCAGCTCACCATCGGGGACTAACTATGGCTACACCTTC; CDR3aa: CASSPSGTNYGYTF
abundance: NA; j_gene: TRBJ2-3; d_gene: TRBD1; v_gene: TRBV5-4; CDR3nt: TGTGCCAGCAGCCCGGACAGGGGTCGGGATACGCAGTATTTT; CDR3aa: CASSPDRGRDTQYF
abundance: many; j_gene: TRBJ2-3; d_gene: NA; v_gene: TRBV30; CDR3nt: TGTGCCTGGAGTGTTCGAGTTAGCGGCACAGATACGCAGTATTTT; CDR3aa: CAWSVRVSGTDTQYF
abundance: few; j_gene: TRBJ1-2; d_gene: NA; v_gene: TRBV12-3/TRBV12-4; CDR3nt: TGTGCCAGCAGTTCACAGTCCGTCTATGGCTACACCTTC; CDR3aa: CASSSQSVYGYTF
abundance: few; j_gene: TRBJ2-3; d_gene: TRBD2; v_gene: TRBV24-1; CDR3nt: TGTGCCACCAGTGATTCGGGACTAGCGGAGCCCACAGATACGCAGTATTTT; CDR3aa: CATSDSGLAEPTDTQYF
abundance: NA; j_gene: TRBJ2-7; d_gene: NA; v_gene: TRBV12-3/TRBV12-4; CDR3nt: TGTGCCAGCAGTTTGAACTCCGTTGTCGGATCCTACGAGCAGTACTTC; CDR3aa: CASSLNSVVGSYEQYF
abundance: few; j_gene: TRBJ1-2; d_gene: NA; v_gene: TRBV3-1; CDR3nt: TGTGCCAGCAGTATTACAGGGAACTATGGCTACACCTTC; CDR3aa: CASSITGNYGYTF
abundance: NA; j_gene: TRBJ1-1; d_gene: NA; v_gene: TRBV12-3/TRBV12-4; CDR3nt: TGTGCCAGCAGTTTAGTTCAGGGGCCCAAAGCTTTCTTT; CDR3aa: CASSLVQGPKAFF
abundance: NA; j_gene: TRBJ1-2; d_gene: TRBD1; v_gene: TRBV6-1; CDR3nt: TGTGCCAGCAGTGAAGCGGGACAGGGTGGGAACTATGGCTACACCTTC; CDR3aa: CASSEAGQGGNYGYTF
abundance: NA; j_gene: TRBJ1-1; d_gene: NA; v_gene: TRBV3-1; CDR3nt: TGTGCCAGCAGCCAAACAGGGCTAAACACTGAAGCTTTCTTT; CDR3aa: CASSQTGLNTEAFF